This T cell receptor (beta chain) was recorded in a study of shared T cell receptors in the human thymus. TCRdb's table, derived via immunoSEQ multiplex PCR, lists solely in-frame clones and lacks some. The data hold hundreds of thousands of clones, with approximately 87% observed a single time. The CDR3 is 16 amino acids. Germline V gene data show CDR1 as SNHLY and CDR2 as FYNNEI. The V gene end was trimmed by 6 bases and the J gene end by 6 bases; junction bases not matched to a gene: 16. The same specimen was also included in a second study, on human thymus T cells.

The sequence was obtained from a boy under three years old with a congenital heart defect. The chain has TRBV2 and TRBJ1-2, with 7 bases matching TRBD1. The sequencing sample was made of thymocytes. CDR3 DNA sequence: TGTGCCAGCAGGGGCTATGGGACAGCCCGATGGGATGGCTACACCTTC. Residues: CASRGYGTARWDGYTF.